The source of this TCR beta chain is a study of shared clonotypes between healthy human individuals (TCRdb year 2020). With regard to the full study: The cohort comprised a couple of women and a few men aged 18 to 49 years. For each donor, three plates each were used for CD4 naive and CD4 memory, two plates were used for CD8 naive, and one plate was used for CD8 memory. The study deeply sequenced blood TCR repertoires of five healthy adults to estimate repertoire size and the extent of clonotype sharing between individuals. To increase sequencing depth and limit assay-specific biases, different laboratories used diverse techniques to prepare libraries and sequence TCR repertoires. Each donor's leukapheresis produced roughly between about 0.85 and 10 billion PBMCs.

Study-level results and caveats: Based on pairwise subsampling, the degree of clonotype sharing among donors was expected to be affected by sequencing depth. Sampling was restricted to blood, and TCR repertoires in tissue are likely to differ from TCR repertoires in blood. Across a handful of donors, about 4.5% of naive CD4, approximately 4% of naive CD8, under 2.5% of memory CD4, and approximately 0.42% of memory CD8 clonotypes were shared. Rarefaction of sorted-subset datasets indicated incomplete sequencing despite the large sequencing depth. Compared with non-shared clonotypes, the clonotypes found in all four sorted-subset donors had higher generation probabilities. The small number of donors limited the genetic and exposure-history diversity represented. Larger estimated clonotype richness was generally found for naive subsets than for memory subsets.

On this clone: The clone's antigen remains unknown. Per-nucleotide qualities are absent, and no much larger clonotype sits a single base away.

Using the deep immunoSEQ assay, TCR CDR3 regions were amplified from genomic DNA by multiplex PCR. Extracted genomic DNA from each cell subset was spread evenly across all wells of several immunoSEQ 96-well plates, with each plate serving as a replicate. For sorted subsets, each replicate PCR was loaded with 200 ng genomic DNA, equivalent to approximately 33,000 T cell genomes. The purified libraries were quantified using a Qubit 3.0 fluorometer, sized with a Bioanalyzer 2100, and then quantified again using the KAPA Library Quantification kit. Each immunoSEQ 96-well plate was sequenced on its own single-read 150-cycle Illumina NextSeq 550 flow cell. For the original study's pipeline: Because only junctional sequences without quality scores were contained in the immunoSEQ output, filtering matching that applied to full-length reads could not be performed. To assign V/J genes and CDR3, sequences were annotated against IMGT germline references using PyIR, a Python wrapper for IgBLAST v1.9. Reads were filtered out if the reads had weak V/J assignments (E-value above 1e-6), no CDR3, stop codons, out-of-frame junctions, or ambiguous translated residues. V3J clonotypes were defined as sequences sharing an identical inferred V gene, J gene, and CDR3 amino acid sequence. The percentage overlap between two repertoires was calculated by dividing the number of shared unique clonotypes by the size of the smaller repertoire. Richness of each repertoire was evaluated using RTK rarefaction, the Chao1 estimator, and Recon v2.1 estimates of unobserved clonotypes. OLGA was used to compute generation probabilities for all TCRbeta clonotypes that the gDNA method yielded from a handful of donors. The source is immuneACCESS, and TCRdb retained only in-frame sequences with V and J called. Part of the clones is not carried over; for the studies checked, unresolved V genes explain less than half of this, and the remainder is unexplained. V and J calls and clone size are as listed in that table; D and trimming were resolved from the DNA. The sample table contains a few million clones; only one count was recorded for 85% to 95% of them. The ten largest clonotypes hold 0.39% of the sample.

Healthy HIV-negative adults with no recently reported acute infections or vaccinations were included as donors. All donors were Caucasian adults living in Nashville, Tennessee, USA. CD4+ T cells were enriched by magnetic negative selection, after which naive cells were positively selected on CD45RA and the negative fraction was taken as the memory subset. Blood was collected by leukapheresis, and PBMCs were isolated by Ficoll-Histopaque density gradient centrifugation and then cryopreserved in liquid nitrogen vapor phase. Purity and quantity of every magnetically sorted T cell population were checked by analytical flow cytometry. From each sorted fraction, genomic DNA was isolated and quantified by UV absorbance on a Nanodrop 2000c. CDR1 and CDR2, per the germline V gene, are SGDLS and YYNGEE. Trimming at the junction amounts to 4 bases on V and 3 bases on J, and the germline ends lie 12 bases apart. The CDR3 sequence holds 14 residues, the cysteine and phenylalanine included. CDR3 DNA only is kept here, 42 bases in frame from base 1.

Recombination joined TRBV9 with TRBJ2-3, and possibly TRBD2, on 5 matching bases. The sample taken for sequencing was naive CD4+ T cells from PBMCs. This specimen's cell subset or site label, interpreted: CD45RA+ positively selected. The TCR sequence derives from a man younger than 30 in good health. Some clones in this sample may be carry-over from other donors' samples. The nucleotide sequence is TGTGCCAGCAGCCCCGGGGTGTTGACAGATACGCAGTATTTT. This translates into CASSPGVLTDTQYF.